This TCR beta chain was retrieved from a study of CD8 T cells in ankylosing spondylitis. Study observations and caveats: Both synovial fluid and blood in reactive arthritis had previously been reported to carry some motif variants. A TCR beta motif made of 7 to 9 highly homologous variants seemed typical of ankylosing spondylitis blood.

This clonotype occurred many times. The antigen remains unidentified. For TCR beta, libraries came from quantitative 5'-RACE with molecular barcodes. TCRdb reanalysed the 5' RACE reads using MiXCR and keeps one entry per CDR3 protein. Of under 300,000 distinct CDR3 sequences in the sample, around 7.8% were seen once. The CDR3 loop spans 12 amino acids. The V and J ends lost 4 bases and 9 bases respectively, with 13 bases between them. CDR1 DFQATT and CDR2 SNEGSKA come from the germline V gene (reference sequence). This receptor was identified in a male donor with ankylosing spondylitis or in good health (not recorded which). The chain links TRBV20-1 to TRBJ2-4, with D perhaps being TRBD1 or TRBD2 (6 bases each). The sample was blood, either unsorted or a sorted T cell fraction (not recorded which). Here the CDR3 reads CSATGGRSIQYF. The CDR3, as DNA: TGCAGTGCTACCGGGGGCCGTAGCATTCAGTACTTC.